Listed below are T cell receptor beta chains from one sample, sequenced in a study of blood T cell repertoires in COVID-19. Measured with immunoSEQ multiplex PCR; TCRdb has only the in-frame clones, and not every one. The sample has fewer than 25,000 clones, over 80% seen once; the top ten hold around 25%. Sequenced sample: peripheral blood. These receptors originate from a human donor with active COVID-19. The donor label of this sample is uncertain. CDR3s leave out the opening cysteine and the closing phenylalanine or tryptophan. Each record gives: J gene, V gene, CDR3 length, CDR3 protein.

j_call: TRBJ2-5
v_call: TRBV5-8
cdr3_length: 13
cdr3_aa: ASSLSQASQETQY

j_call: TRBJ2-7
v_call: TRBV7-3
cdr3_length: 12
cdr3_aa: ASSLASRGHEQY

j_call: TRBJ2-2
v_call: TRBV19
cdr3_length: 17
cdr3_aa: ASSIGASGGLQNTGELF

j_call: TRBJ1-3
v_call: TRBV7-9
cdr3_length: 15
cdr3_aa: ASSLASGGKAGNTIY

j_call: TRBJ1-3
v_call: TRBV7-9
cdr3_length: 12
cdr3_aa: ASSLSQGGNTIY

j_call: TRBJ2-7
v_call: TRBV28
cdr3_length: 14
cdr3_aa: ASSLSLTKGARGDY

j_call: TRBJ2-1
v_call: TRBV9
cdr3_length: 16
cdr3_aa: ASSVAPGLAGVYNEQF

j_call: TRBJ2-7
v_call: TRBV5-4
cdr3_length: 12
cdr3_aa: ASSLDRDHREQY

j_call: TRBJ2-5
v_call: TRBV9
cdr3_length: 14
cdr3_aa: ASSVAGQGELETQY

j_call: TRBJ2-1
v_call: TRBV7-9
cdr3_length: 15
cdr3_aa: ASSLQVGRAANNEQF

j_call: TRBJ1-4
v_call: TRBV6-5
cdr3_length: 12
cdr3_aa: ASSSGQGEEKLF

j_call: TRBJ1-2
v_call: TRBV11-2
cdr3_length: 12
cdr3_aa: ASSFRDRGLGYT

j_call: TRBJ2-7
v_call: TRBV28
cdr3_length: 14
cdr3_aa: ASRLTSGAFSYEQY

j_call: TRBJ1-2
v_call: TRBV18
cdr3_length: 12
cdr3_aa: ASSPQGAGYGYT

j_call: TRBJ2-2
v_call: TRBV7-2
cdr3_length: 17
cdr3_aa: ASSLMGQGLSKLTGELF

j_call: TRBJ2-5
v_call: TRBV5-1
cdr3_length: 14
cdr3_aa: ASTPGLAGGQETQY

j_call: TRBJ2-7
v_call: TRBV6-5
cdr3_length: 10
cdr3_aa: ASSQEAYEQY

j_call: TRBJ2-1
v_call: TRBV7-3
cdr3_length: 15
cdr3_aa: ASSLTGGTSSYNEQF

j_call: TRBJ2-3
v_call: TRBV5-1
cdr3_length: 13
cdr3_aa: ASSPTSGGTDTQY

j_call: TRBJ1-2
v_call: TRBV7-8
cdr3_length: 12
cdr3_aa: ASSLAIANYGYT

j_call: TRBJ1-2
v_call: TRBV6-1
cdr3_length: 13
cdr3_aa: ASSEAITGFYGYT

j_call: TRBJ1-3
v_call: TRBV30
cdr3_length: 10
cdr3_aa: AWLFSGNTIY

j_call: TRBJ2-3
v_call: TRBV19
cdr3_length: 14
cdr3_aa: ASSHVTGPSTDTQY

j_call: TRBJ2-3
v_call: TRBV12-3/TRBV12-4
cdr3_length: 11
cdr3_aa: ASGDRGTDTQY

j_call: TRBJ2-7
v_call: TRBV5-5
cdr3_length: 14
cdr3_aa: ASSLGPGQGTYEQY

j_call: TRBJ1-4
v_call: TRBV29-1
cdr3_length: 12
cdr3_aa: SARQGATNEKLF

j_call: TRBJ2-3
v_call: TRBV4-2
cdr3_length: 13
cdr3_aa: ASSQDRQGPDTQY

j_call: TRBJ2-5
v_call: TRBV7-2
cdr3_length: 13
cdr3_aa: ASSLGTGGLQTQY

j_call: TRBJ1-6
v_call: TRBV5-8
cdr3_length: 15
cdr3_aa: ASTFDRTGSYNSPLH

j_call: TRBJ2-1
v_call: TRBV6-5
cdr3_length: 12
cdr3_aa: ASGGGAVVNEQF

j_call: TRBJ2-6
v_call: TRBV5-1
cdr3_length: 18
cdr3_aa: ASSLALAGSSHSGANVLT